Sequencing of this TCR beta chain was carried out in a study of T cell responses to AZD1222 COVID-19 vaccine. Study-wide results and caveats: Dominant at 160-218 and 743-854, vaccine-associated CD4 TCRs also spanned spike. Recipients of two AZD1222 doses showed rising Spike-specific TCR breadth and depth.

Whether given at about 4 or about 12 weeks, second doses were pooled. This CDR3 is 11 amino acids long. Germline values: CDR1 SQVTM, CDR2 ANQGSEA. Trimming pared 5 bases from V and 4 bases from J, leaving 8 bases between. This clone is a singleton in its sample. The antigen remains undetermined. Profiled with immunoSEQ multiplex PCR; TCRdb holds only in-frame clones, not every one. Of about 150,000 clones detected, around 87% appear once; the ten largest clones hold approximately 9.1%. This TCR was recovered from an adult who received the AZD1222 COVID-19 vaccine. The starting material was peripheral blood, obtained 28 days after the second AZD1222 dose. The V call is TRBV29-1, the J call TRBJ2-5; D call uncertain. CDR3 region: CSVRMGETQYF. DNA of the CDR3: TGCAGCGTTCGGATGGGAGAGACCCAGTACTTC.